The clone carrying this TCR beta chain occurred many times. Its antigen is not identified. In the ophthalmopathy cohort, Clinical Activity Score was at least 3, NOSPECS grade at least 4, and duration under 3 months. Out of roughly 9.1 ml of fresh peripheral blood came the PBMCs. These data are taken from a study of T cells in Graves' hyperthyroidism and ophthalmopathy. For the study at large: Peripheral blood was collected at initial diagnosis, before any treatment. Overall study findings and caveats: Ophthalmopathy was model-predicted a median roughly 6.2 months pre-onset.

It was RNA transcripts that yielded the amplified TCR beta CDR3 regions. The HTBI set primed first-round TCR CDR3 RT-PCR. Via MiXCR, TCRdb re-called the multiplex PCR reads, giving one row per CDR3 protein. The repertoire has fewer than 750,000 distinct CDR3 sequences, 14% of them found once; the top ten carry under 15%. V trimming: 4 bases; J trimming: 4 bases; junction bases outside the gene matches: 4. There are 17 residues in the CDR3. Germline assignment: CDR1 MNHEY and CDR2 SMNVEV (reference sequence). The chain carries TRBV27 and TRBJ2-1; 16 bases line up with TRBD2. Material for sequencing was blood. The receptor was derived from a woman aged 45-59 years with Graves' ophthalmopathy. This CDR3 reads CASSWGLAGGPYNEQFF. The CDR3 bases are TGTGCCAGCAGTTGGGGACTAGCGGGAGGGCCTTACAATGAGCAGTTCTTC.